This TCR beta chain was captured in a study of identical twins. Study conclusions and caveats: Excess sharing between twins was weaker in beta out-of-frame sequences. Donors were not followed over many years; analysis was cross-sectional.

This clonotype showed up just a few times. The antigen is not known. Unique molecular identifiers were present on cDNA, and template switching added a universal primer site. TCRdb redid the calling of the 5' RACE reads with MiXCR, one entry per CDR3 protein. Among 600,000 to 700,000 distinct CDR3 sequences listed, approximately 21% were seen once. The CDR3 spans 12 residues. Germline V lookup: CDR1 GTSNPN, CDR2 SVGIG (reference sequence). Trimming shortened V by 5 bases and J by 4 bases, and 10 bases separated the two germline ends. This sample also appeared in a second study, on T cells expressing NK-cell markers.

The chain recombines TRBV30 with TRBJ2-3; a weak D match, TRBD2 (7 bases). This TCR derives from a woman aged 18-29 years in good health. The specimen sequenced was PBMCs. CDR3: CAWGGASDTQYF. The CDR3 DNA is TGTGCCTGGGGGGGGGCCTCAGATACGCAGTATTTT.